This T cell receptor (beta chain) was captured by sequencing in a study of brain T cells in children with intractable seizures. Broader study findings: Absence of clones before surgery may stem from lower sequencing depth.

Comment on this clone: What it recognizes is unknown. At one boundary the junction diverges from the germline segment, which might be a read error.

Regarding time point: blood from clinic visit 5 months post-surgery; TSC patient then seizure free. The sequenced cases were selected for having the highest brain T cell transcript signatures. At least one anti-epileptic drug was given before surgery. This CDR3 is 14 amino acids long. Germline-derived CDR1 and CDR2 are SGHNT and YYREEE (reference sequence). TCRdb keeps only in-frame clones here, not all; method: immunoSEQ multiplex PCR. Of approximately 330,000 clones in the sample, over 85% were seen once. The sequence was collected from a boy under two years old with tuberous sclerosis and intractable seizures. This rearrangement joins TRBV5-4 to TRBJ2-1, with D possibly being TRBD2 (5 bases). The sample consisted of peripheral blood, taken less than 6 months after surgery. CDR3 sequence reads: CASNLGSSYNEQFF. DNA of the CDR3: TGTGCCAGCAACTTGGGGAGCAGTTACAATGAGCAGTTCTTC.